What follows describes a single TCR beta chain. Its antigen is still unknown. The data were obtained in a study of T cells in localized non-small cell lung cancer. General observations from the study: Without multi-region sequencing, intratumor heterogeneity could not be excluded.

The CDR3 loop spans 14 amino acids. V lost 0 bases to trimming and J lost 3 bases, with 12 bases between them. The germline CDR1 and CDR2 sequences are GTSNPN and SVGIG (reference sequence). Sequencing was performed with immunoSEQ multiplex PCR; in TCRdb, only in-frame clones are kept and a portion is missing. The data show fewer than 12,000 clones, approximately 48% seen once. The TCR was taken from a woman aged 40-75 years with stage II squamous cell lung carcinoma. The chain has TRBV30 and TRBJ2-7; D might be TRBD1 or TRBD2, each matching 5 bases. The sample consisted of lymph node tissue, taken before any cancer treatment. CDR3 sequence (DNA): TGTGCCTGGAGTGTATACGGGGCGGGCTACGAGCAGTACTTC. This translates into CAWSVYGAGYEQYF.